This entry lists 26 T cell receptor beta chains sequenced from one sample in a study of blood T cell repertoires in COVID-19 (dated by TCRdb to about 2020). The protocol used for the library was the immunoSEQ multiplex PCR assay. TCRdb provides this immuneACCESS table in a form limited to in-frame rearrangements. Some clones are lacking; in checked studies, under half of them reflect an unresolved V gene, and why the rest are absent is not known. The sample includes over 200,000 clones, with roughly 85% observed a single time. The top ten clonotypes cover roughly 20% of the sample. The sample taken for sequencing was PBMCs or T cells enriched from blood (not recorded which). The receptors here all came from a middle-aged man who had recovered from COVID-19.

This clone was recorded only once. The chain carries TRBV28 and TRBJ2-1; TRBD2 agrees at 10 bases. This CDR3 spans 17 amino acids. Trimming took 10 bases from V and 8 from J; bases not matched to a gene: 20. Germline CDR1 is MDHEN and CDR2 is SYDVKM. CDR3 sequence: CATQETTSGIGVDEQFF. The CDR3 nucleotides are TGTGCCACCCAAGAAACTACTAGCGGGATAGGTGTTGATGAGCAGTTCTTC. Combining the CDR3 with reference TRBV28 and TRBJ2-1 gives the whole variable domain DVKVTQSSRYLVKRTGEKVFLECVQDMDHENMFWYRQDPGLGLRLIYFSYDVKMKEKGDIPEGYSVSREKKERFSLILESASTNQTSMYLCATQETTSGIGVDEQFFGPGTRLTVL.

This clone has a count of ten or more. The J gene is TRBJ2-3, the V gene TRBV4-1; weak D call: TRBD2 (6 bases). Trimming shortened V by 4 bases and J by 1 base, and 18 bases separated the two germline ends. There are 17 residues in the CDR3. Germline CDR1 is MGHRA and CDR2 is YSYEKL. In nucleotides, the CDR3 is TGCGCCAGCAGCCCTATCCTTGGAGGAGGGGGCACAGATACGCAGTATTTT. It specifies CASSPILGGGGTDTQYF.

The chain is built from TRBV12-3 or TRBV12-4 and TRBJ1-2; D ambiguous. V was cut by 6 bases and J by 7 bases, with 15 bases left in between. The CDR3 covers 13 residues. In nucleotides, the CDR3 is TGTGCCAGCAGCCACCGACGGGGTTTTGGCTACACCTTC. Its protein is CASSHRRGFGYTF.

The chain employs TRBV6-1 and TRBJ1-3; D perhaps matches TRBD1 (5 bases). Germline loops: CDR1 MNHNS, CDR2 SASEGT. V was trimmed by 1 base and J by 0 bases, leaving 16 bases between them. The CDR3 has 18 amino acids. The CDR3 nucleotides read TGTGCCAGCAGTGAAGATGGGTATTGGGGCGGCTCTGGAAACACCATATATTTT. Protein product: CASSEDGYWGGSGNTIYF.

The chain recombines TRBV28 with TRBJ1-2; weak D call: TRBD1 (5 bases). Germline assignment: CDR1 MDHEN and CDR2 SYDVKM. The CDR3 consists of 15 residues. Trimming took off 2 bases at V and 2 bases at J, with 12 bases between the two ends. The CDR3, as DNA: TGTGCCAGCAGTTTAGGAGGGGCGTTAAACTATGGCTACACCTTC. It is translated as CASSLGGALNYGYTF.

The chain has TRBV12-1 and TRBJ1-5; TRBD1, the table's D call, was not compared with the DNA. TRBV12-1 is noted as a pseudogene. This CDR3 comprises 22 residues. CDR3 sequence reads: CASLDASASVPTGGADNQPQHF. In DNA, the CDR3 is TGTGCCAGCTTAGACGCCTCAGCCTCCGTCCCGACAGGGGGCGCGGACAATCAGCCCCAGCATTTT.

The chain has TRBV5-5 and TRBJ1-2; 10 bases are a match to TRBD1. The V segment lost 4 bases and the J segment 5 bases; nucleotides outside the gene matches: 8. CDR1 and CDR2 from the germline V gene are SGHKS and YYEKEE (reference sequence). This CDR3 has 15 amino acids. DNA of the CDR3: TGTGCCAGCAGCATTACCGGGACAGGGGAGTATGGCTACACCTTC. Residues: CASSITGTGEYGYTF.

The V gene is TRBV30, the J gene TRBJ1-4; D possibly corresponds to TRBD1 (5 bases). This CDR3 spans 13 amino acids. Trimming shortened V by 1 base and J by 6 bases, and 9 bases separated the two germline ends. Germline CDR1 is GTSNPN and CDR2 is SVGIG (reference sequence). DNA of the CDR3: TGTGCCTGGAGTGAAGGACACGATGAAAAACTGTTTTTT. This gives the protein CAWSEGHDEKLFF.

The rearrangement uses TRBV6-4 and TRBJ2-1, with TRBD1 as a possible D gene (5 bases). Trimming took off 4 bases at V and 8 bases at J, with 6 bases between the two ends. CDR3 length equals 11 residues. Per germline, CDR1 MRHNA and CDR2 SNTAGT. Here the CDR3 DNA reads TGTGCCAGCAGTGGCAGGGATGAGCAGTTCTTC. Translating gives CASSGRDEQFF.

The CDR3 coding sequence is TGTGCCACCAGGACAGGGGGCGACACCGGGGAGCTGTTTTTT. Residues: CATRTGGDTGELFF. This sequence joins TRBV24-1 and TRBJ2-2; 10 bases align to TRBD1. The CDR3 consists of 14 residues. Germline V gene lookup returns CDR1 KGHDR and CDR2 SFDVKD. Trimming at V came to 7 bases and at J to 3 bases, leaving 1 base not matched to a gene.

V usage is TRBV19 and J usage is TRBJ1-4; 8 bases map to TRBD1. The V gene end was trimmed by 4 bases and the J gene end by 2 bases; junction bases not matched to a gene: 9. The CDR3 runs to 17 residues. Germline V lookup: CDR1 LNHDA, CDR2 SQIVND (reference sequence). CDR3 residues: CASSTDRDPGTNEKLFF. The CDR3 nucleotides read TGTGCCAGTAGTACGGACAGGGACCCTGGGACTAATGAAAAACTGTTTTTT.

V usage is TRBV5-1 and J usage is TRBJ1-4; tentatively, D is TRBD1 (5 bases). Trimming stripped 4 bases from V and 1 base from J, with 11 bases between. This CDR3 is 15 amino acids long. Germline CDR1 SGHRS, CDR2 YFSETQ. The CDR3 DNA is TGCGCCAGCAGCGGGGGGAAGGTAACTAATGAAAAACTGTTTTTT. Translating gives CASSGGKVTNEKLFF.

The CDR3 loop is CASYRQGWNTIYF. CDR3 DNA sequence: TGTGCCAGCTATCGACAGGGATGGAACACCATATATTTT. V gene TRBV18 combines with J gene TRBJ1-3; 7 positions agree with TRBD1. The CDR3 is made up of 13 amino acids. Looked up from germline, CDR1 is KGHSH and CDR2 is LQKENI. J was trimmed by 7 bases and V by 7 bases; bases with no gene match: 7.

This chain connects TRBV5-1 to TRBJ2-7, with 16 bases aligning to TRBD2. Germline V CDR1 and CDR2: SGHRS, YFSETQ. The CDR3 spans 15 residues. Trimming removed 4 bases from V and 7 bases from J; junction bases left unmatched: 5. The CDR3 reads CASSVGTSGRGEQYF. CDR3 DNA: TGCGCCAGCAGCGTCGGGACTAGCGGGAGGGGAGAGCAGTACTTC.

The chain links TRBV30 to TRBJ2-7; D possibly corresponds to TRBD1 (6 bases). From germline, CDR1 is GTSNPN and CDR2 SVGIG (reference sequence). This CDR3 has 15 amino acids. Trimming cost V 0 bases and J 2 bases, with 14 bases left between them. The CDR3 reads CAWSVWGHGPYEQYF. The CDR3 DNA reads TGTGCCTGGAGTGTGTGGGGGCACGGTCCCTACGAGCAGTACTTC.

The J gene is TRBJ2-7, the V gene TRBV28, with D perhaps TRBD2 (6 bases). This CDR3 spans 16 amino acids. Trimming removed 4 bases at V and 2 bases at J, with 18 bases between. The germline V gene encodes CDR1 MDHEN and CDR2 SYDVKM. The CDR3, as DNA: TGTGCCAGCAGTTCCCCCGGCGGGGCGGACCCCTACGAGCAGTACTTC. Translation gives CASSSPGGADPYEQYF. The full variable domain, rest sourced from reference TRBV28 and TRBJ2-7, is DVKVTQSSRYLVKRTGEKVFLECVQDMDHENMFWYRQDPGLGLRLIYFSYDVKMKEKGDIPEGYSVSREKKERFSLILESASTNQTSMYLCASSSPGGADPYEQYFGPGTRLTVT.

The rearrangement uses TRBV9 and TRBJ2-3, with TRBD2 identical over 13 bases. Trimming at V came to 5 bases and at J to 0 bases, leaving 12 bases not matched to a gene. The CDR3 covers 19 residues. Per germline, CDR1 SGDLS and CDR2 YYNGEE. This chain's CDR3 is CASSRSAGTSGVSTDTQYF. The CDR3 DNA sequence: TGTGCCAGCAGTCGTAGTGCAGGGACTAGCGGGGTTAGCACAGATACGCAGTATTTT. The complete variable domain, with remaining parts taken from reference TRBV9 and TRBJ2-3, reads DSGVTQTPKHLITATGQRVTLRCSPRSGDLSVYWYQQSLDQGLQFLIQYYNGEERAKGNILERFSAQQFPDLHSELNLSSLELGDSALYFCASSRSAGTSGVSTDTQYFGPGTRLTVL.

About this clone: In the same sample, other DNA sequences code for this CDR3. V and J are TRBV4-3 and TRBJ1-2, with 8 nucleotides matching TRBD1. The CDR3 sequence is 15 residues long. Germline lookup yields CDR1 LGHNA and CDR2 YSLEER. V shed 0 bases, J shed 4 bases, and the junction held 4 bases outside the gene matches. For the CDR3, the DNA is TGCGCCAGCAGCCAAGATCGGACAGGGAGCTATGGCTACACCTTC. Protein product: CASSQDRTGSYGYTF.

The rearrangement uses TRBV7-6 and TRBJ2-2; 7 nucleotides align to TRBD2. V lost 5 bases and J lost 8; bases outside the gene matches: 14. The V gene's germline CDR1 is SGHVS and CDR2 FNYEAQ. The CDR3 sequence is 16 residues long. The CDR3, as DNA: TGTGCCAGCAGCCTCGGACTAGGGGCGGGTGCGGGGGAGCTGTTTTTT. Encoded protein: CASSLGLGAGAGELFF.

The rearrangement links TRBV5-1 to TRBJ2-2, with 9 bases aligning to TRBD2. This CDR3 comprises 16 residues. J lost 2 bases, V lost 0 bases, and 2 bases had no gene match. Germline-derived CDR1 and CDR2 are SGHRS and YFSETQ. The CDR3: CASSLETSGNTGELFF. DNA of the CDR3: TGCGCCAGCAGCTTGGAGACTAGCGGCAACACCGGGGAGCTGTTTTTT.

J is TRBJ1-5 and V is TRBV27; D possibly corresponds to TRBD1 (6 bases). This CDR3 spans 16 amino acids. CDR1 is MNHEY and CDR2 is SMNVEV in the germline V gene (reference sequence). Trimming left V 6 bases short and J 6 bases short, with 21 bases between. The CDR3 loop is CASRLSSGAWGQPQHF. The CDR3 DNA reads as TGTGCCAGCAGATTAAGCTCAGGGGCCTGGGGTCAGCCCCAGCATTTT.

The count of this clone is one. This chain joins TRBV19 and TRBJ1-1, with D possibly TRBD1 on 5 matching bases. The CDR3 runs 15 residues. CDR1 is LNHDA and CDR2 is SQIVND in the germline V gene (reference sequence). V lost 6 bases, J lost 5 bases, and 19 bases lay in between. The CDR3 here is CASRLGGTSGTEAFF. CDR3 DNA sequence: TGTGCCAGTAGGTTGGGGGGGACGTCGGGGACTGAAGCTTTCTTT.

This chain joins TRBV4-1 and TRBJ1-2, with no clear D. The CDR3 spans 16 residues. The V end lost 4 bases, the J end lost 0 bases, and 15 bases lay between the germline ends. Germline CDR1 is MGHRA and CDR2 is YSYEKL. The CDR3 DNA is TGCGCCAGCAGCCCCCAACCCCGGGGAGCTAACTATGGCTACACCTTC. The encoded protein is CASSPQPRGANYGYTF.

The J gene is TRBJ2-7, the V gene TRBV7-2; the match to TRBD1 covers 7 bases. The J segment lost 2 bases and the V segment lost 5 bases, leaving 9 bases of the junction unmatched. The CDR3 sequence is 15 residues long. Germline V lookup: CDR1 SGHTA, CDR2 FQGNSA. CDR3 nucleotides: TGTGCCAGCAGCCTACGGGACAGCCGGGCCTACGAGCAGTACTTC. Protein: CASSLRDSRAYEQYF.

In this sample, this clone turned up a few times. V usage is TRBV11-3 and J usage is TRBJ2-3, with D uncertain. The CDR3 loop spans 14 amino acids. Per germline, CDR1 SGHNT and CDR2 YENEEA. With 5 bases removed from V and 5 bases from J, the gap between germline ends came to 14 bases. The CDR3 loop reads CASSAFGPQDTQYF. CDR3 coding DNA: TGTGCCAGCAGCGCGTTTGGGCCCCAAGATACGCAGTATTTT.

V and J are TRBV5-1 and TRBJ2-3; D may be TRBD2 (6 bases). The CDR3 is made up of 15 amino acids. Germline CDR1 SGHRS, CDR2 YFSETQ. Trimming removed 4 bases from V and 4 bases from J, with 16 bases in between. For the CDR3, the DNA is TGCGCCAGCAGCCCTCTCAGACTAGTTTCAGATACGCAGTATTTT. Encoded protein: CASSPLRLVSDTQYF.